This T cell receptor beta chain was retrieved from a study of T-cell reconstitution after alpha-beta-depleted transplantation in children. Points on this clonotype: As yet, its antigen is unknown.

Unique molecular identifiers were used in preparing the TCRbeta library. MiXCR, applied by TCRdb to the PCR reads, yields one record per CDR3 protein. The sample consists of some 450,000 distinct CDR3 sequences, 43% of them appearing once. Study conclusions and caveats: One year after transplant, T-cell counts and diversity came mostly from newly produced T cells.

This CDR3 contains 11 residues. The ends were cut back, 8 bases at V and 5 bases at J, with 9 bases in the middle. Germline V gene lookup returns CDR1 MDHEN and CDR2 SYDVKM. The TCR sequence derives from a girl aged 2 to 9 with aplastic anemia, due to receive a stem cell transplant. Sequencing used PBMCs, obtained before TCRalphabeta/CD19-depleted stem cell transplant. This chain connects TRBV28 to TRBJ2-5; D unclear. The CDR3 protein is CASVGFETQYF. The CDR3 DNA follows: TGTGCCAGCGTGGGGTTCGAGACCCAGTACTTC.